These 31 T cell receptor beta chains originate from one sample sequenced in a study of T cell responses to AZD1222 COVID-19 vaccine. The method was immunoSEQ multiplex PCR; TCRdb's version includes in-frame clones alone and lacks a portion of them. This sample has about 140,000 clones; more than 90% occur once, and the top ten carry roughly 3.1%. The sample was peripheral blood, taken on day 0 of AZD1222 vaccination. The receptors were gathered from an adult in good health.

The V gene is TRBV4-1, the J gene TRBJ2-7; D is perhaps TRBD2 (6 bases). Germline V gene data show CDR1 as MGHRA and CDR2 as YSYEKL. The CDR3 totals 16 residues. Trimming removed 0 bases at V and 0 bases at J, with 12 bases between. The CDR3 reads CASSQDLAEHSYEQYF. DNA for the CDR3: TGCGCCAGCAGCCAAGATTTAGCGGAGCACTCCTACGAGCAGTACTTC.

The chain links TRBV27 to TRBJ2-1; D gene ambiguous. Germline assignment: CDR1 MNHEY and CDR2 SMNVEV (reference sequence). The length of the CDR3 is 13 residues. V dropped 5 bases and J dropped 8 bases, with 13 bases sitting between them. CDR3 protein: CASSPDSDDEQFF. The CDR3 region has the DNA TGTGCCAGCAGTCCTGACTCCGACGATGAGCAGTTCTTC.

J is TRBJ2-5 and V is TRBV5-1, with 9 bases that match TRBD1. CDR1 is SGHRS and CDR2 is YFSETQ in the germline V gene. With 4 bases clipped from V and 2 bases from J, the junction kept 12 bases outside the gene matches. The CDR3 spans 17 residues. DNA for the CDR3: TGCGCCAGCAGCCCTGGGGTTCTGGACAGGGGTCAAGAGACCCAGTACTTC. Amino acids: CASSPGVLDRGQETQYF. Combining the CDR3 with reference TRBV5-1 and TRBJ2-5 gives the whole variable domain KAGVTQTPRYLIKTRGQQVTLSCSPISGHRSVSWYQQTPGQGLQFLFEYFSETQRNKGNFPGRFSGRQFSNSRSEMNVSTLELGDSALYLCASSPGVLDRGQETQYFGPGTRLLVL.

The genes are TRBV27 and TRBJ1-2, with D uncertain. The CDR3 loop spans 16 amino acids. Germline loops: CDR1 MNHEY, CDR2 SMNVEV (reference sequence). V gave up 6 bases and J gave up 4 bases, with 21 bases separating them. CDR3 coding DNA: TGTGCCAGCAGCCACGGCCAACCTCATTCCCCCTATGGCTACACCTTC. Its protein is CASSHGQPHSPYGYTF.

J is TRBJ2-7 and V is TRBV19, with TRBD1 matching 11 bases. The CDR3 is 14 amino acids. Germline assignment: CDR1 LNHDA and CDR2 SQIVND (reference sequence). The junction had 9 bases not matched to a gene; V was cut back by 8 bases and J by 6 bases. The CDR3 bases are TGTGCCAGTTCCACTCGGACAGGGGGCTCCGAGCAGTACTTC. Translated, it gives CASSTRTGGSEQYF.

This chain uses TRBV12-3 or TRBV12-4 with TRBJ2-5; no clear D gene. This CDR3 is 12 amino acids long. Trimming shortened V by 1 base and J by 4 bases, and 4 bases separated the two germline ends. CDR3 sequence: CASSLVRETQYF. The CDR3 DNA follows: TGTGCCAGCAGTTTAGTCCGAGAGACCCAGTACTTC.

The CDR3 bases are TGTGCCAGCAGTTACTCGATCCGGGAGCAGTACTTC. Translating it yields CASSYSIREQYF. The V and J genes are TRBV6-2 or TRBV6-3 and TRBJ2-7, with D uncertain. Germline V gene sequence: CDR1 MNHEY, CDR2 SVGEGT. Trimming pared 0 bases from V and 7 bases from J, leaving 7 bases between. The CDR3 spans 12 residues.

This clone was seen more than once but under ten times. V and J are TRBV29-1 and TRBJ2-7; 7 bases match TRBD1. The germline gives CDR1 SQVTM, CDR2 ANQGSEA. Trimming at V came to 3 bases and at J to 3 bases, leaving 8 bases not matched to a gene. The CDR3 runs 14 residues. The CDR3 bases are TGCAGCGTTGAGACGGGACAGCTAAGCTACGAGCAGTACTTC. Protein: CSVETGQLSYEQYF.

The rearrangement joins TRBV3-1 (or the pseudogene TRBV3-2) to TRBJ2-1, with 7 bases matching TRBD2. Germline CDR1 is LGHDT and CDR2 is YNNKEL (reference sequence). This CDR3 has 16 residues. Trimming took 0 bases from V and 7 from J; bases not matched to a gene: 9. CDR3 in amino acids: CASSQDRAGEENEQFF. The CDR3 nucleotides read TGTGCCAGCAGCCAAGATCGTGCGGGAGAGGAAAATGAGCAGTTCTTC.

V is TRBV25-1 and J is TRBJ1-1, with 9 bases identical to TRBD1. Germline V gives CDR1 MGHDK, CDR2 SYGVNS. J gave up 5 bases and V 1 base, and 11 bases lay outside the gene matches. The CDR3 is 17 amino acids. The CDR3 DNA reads TGTGCCAGCAGTGAATCTCTACCCGGGACAGGGCATACTGAAGCTTTCTTT. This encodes CASSESLPGTGHTEAFF.

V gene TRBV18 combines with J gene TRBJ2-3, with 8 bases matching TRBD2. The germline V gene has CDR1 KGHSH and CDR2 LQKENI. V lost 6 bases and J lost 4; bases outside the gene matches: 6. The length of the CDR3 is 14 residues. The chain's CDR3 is CASSLAGGADTQYF. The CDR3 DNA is TGTGCCAGCTCCCTAGCGGGTGGCGCAGATACGCAGTATTTT.

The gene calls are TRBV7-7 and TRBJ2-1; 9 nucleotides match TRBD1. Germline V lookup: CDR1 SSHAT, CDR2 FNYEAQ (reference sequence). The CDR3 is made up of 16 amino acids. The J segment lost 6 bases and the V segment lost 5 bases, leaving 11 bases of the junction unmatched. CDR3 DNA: TGTGCCAGCAGCACTATATTGGGACAGGGTCTCAATGAGCAGTTCTTC. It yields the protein CASSTILGQGLNEQFF.

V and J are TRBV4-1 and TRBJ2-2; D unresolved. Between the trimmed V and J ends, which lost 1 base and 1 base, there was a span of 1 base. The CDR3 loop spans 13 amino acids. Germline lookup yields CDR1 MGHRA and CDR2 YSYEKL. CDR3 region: CASSQGNTGELFF. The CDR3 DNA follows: TGCGCCAGCAGCCAAGGGAACACCGGGGAGCTGTTTTTT.

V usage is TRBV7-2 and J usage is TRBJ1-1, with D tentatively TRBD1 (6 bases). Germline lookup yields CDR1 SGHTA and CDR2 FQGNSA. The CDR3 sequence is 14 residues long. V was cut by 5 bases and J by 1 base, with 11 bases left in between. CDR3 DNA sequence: TGTGCCAGCAGCCCTCTACAGGGGAACACTGAAGCTTTCTTT. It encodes CASSPLQGNTEAFF.

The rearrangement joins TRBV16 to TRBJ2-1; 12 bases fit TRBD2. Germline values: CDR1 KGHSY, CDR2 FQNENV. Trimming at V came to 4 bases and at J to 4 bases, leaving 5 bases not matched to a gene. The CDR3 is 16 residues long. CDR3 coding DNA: TGTGCCAGCAGCCCCGGGACTAGCGGGCCGTACAATGAGCAGTTCTTC. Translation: CASSPGTSGPYNEQFF.

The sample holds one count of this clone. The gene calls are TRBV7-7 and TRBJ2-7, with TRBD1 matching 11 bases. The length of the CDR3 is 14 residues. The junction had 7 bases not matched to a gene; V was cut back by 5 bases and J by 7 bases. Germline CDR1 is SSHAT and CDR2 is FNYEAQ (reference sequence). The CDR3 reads CASSPGQGAGEQYF. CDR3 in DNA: TGTGCCAGCAGCCCCGGACAGGGGGCGGGTGAGCAGTACTTC.

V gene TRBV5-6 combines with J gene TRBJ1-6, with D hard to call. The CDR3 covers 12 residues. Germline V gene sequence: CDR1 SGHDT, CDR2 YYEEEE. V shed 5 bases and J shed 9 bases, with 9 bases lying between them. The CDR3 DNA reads TGTGCCAGCAGTATAAATAGTTCACCCCTCCACTTT. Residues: CASSINSSPLHF.

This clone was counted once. This CDR3 reads CASSLAGAGAQNTIYF. The DNA of the CDR3 is TGCGCCAGCAGCTTGGCCGGGGCGGGGGCTCAGAACACCATATATTTT. The V and J genes are TRBV5-1 and TRBJ1-3, with D possibly TRBD1 on 6 matching bases. Germline lookup yields CDR1 SGHRS and CDR2 YFSETQ. This CDR3 region has 16 residues. V lost 0 bases to trimming and J lost 7 bases, with 17 bases between them.

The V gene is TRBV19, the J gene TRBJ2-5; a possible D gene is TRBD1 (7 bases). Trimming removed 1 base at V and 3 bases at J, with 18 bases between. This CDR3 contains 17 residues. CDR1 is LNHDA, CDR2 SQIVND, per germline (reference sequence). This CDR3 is CASSIVFGRQGEETQYF. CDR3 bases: TGTGCCAGTAGTATAGTTTTCGGGAGACAGGGTGAAGAGACCCAGTACTTC.

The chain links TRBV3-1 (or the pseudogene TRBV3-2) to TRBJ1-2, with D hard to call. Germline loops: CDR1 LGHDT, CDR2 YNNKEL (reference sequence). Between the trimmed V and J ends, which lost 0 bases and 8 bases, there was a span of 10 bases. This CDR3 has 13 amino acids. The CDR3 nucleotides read TGTGCCAGCAGCCAAGAAACAGTGCGAGGCTACACCTTC. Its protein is CASSQETVRGYTF.

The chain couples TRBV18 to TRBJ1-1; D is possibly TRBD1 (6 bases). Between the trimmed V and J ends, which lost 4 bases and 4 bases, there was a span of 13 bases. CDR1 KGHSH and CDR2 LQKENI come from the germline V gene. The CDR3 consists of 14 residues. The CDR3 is CASSQGGRSTEAFF. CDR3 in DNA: TGTGCCAGCTCACAAGGGGGAAGGAGCACTGAAGCTTTCTTT.

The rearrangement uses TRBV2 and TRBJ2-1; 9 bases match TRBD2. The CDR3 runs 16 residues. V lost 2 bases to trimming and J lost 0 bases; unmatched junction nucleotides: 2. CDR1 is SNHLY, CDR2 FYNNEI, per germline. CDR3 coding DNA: TGTGCCAGCAGTGAACTTAGCGGGAGCTCCTACAATGAGCAGTTCTTC. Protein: CASSELSGSSYNEQFF.

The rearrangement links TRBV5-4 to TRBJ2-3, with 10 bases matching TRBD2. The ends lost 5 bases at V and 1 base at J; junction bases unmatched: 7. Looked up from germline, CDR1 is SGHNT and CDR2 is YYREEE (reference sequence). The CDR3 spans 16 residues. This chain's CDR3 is CASSYGLAEGTDTQYF. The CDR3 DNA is TGTGCCAGCAGTTACGGACTAGCGGAGGGCACAGATACGCAGTATTTT.

The CDR3 loop reads CASSPRQGTETQYF. CDR3 DNA: TGTGCCAGCTCACCTCGACAGGGAACAGAGACCCAGTACTTC. This chain uses TRBV18 with TRBJ2-5; 7 nucleotides match TRBD1. V was clipped by 3 bases and J by 4 bases; unmatched bases: 5. There are 14 residues in the CDR3. Germline V gene lookup returns CDR1 KGHSH and CDR2 LQKENI. The full variable domain, completed using reference TRBV18 and TRBJ2-5, is NAGVMQNPRHLVRRRGQEARLRCSPMKGHSHVYWYRQLPEEGLKFMVYLQKENIIDESGMPKERFSAEFPKEGPSILRIQQVVRGDSAAYFCASSPRQGTETQYFGPGTRLLVL.

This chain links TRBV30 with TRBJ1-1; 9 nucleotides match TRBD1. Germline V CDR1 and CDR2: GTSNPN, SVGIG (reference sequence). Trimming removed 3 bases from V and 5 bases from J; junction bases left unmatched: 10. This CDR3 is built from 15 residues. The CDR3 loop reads CAWSGYTGGVTEAFF. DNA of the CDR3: TGTGCCTGGAGCGGTTATACAGGGGGCGTGACTGAAGCTTTCTTT.

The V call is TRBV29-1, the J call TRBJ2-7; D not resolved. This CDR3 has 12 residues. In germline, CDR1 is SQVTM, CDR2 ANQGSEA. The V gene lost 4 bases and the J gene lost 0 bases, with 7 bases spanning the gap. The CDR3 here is CSVGGFSYEQYF. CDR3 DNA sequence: TGCAGCGTTGGGGGATTCTCCTACGAGCAGTACTTC.

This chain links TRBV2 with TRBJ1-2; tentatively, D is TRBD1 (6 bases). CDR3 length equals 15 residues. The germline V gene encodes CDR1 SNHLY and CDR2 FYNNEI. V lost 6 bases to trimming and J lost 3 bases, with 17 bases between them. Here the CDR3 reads CASRRDRGHHYGYTF. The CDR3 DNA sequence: TGTGCCAGCAGACGTGATCGGGGACACCACTATGGCTACACCTTC. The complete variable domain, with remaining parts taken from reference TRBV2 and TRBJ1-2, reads EPEVTQTPSHQVTQMGQEVILRCVPISNHLYFYWYRQILGQKVEFLVSFYNNEISEKSEIFDDQFSVERPDGSNFTLKIRSTKLEDSAMYFCASRRDRGHHYGYTFGSGTRLTVV.

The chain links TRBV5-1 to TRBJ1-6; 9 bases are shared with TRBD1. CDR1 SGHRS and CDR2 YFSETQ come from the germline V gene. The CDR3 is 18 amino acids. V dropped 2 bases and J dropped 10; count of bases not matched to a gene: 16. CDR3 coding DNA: TGCGCCAGCAGCTTCACCAACAGGGGGCGGAGAATCAGATCACCCCTCCACTTT. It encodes CASSFTNRGRRIRSPLHF. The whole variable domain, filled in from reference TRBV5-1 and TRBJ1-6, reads KAGVTQTPRYLIKTRGQQVTLSCSPISGHRSVSWYQQTPGQGLQFLFEYFSETQRNKGNFPGRFSGRQFSNSRSEMNVSTLELGDSALYLCASSFTNRGRRIRSPLHFGNGTRLTVT.

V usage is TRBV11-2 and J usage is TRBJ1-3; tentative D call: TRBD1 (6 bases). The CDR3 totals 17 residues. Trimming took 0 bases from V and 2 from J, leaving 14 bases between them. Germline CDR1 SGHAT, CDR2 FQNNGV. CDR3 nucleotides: TGTGCCAGCAGCTTAGATTTCACAGGGTCACCTGGAAACACCATATATTTT. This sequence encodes CASSLDFTGSPGNTIYF.

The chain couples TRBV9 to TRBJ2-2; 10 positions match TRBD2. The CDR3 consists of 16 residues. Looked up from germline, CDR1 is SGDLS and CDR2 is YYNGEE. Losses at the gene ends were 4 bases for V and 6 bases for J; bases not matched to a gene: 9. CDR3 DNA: TGTGCCAGCAGCACCCCCCTCGGACTAGCGGCCGGGGAGCTGTTTTTT. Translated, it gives CASSTPLGLAAGELFF.

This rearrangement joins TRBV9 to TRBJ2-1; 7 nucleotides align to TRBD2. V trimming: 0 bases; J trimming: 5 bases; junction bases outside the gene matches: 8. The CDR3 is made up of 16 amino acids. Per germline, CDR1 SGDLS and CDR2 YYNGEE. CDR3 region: CASSVGVGLPHNEQFF. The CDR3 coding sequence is TGTGCCAGCAGCGTAGGAGTGGGACTACCCCACAATGAGCAGTTCTTC.